The 5 T cell receptor beta chains presented below share a single source sample, sequenced in a study of T cells in Graves' hyperthyroidism and ophthalmopathy. Amplification targeted TCR beta CDR3 regions from RNA transcripts. HTBI primers drove first-round RT-PCR of the TCR CDR3. TCRdb re-analysed the multiplex PCR reads in MiXCR, keeping a single row per CDR3 protein. The sample comprises around 700,000 distinct CDR3 sequences, around 20% of which are singletons, and 15% to 20% rests with the top ten. The sequencing input was blood. Every receptor here comes from a woman aged 50 to 60 with Graves' hyperthyroidism that later progressed to Graves' ophthalmopathy.

Of note for this clonotype: Just one base apart from a much larger clone, this may be a read error. The chain recombines TRBV2 with TRBJ1-2; D is unclear. The V end lost 0 bases, the J end lost 6 bases, and 8 bases lay between the germline ends. This CDR3 spans 13 amino acids. The germline CDR1 and CDR2 sequences are SNHLY and FYNNEI. This chain's CDR3 is CASSEAIGNGYTF. The CDR3 coding sequence is TGTGCCAGCAGTGAAGCTATAGGGAATGGCTACACCTTC.

This clonotype has a count of ten or more. This sequence joins TRBV11-2 and TRBJ1-2, with D uncertain. The CDR3 loop spans 13 amino acids. Germline V gene sequence: CDR1 SGHAT, CDR2 FQNNGV. Trimming pared 0 bases from V and 6 bases from J, leaving 8 bases between. This CDR3 reads CASSLDSRHGYTF. The CDR3 coding sequence is TGTGCCAGCAGCTTAGACAGTAGACATGGCTACACCTTC.

V usage is TRBV19 and J usage is TRBJ1-2; no firm D call. The CDR3 spans 16 residues. Germline V gene data show CDR1 as LNHDA and CDR2 as SQIVND (reference sequence). Deletions cut 4 bases from V and 3 bases from J, with 18 bases between. The DNA for the CDR3 is TGTGCCAGTAGTAATGGACGCTCTAACTGGGACTATGGCTACACCTTC. This codes for CASSNGRSNWDYGYTF.

This clonotype was found a few times. The rearrangement uses TRBV3-1 and TRBJ2-5, with 10 bases fitting TRBD2. The CDR3 runs to 17 residues. CDR1 is LGHDT and CDR2 is YNNKEL in the germline V gene (reference sequence). V lost 3 bases to trimming and J lost 4 bases; unmatched junction nucleotides: 11. The CDR3 reads CASSQAGVAGGGETQYF. As DNA, the CDR3 is TGTGCCAGCAGCCAGGCGGGGGTAGCGGGGGGCGGAGAGACCCAGTACTTC.

Worth noting for this clonotype: This clone may be a read error of a much larger clone one base away. The rearrangement uses TRBV20-1 and TRBJ1-1, with D unresolved. Per germline, CDR1 DFQATT and CDR2 SNEGSKA (reference sequence). The CDR3 runs 14 residues. CDR3 loop: CNADRRRPNTEAFF. The CDR3 region has the DNA TGCAATGCTGATCGCAGACGGCCGAACACTGAAGCTTTCTTT.